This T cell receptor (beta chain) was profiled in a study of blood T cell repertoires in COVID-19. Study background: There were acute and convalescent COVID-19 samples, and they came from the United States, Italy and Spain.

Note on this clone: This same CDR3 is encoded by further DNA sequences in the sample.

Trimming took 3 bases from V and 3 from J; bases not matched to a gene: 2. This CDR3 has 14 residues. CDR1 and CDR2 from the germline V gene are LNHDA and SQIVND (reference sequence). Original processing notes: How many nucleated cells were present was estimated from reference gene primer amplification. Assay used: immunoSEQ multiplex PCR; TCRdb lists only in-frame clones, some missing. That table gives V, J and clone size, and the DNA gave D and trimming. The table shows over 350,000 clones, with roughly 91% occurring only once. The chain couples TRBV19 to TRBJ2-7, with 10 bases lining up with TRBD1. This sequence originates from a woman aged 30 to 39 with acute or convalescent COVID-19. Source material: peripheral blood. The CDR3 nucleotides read TGTGCCAGTAGTATTGGGACAGGGGTCTACGAGCAGTACTTC. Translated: CASSIGTGVYEQYF.